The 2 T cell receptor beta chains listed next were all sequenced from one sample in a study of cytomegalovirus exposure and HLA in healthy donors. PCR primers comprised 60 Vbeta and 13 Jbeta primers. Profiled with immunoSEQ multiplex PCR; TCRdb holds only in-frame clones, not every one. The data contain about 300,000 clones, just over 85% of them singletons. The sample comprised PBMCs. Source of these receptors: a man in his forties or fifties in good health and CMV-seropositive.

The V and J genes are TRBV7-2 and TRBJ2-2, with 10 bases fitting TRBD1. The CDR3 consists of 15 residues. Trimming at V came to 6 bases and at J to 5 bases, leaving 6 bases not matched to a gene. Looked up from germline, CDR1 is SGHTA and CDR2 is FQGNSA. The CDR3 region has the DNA TGTGCCAGCAGGACAGGGGGCGGGAGAACCGGGGAGCTGTTTTTT. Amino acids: CASRTGGGRTGELFF.

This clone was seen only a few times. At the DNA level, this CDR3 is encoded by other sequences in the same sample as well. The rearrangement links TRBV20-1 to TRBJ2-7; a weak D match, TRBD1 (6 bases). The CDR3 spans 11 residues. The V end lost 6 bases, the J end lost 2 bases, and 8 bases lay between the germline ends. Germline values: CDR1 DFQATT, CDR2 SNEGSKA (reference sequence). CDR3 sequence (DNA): TGCAGTGCCCGGGACACCTACGAGCAGTACTTC. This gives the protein CSARDTYEQYF.